Listed below are T cell receptor beta chains from one sample, sequenced in a study of blood T cells in healthy people across ages. TCRdb used MiXCR to reprocess the 5' RACE reads, holding one entry per CDR3 protein. The table has about 640,000 distinct CDR3 sequences, approximately 30% seen once. The source material was blood. These receptors came from a woman older than 75 in good health. Both conserved end residues are part of each CDR3.

v_gene: TRBV7-9
j_gene: TRBJ1-6
CDR3aa: CASSLQDGNSPLHF

v_gene: TRBV5-1
j_gene: TRBJ2-1
CDR3aa: CASSLQGPLLGNEQFF

v_gene: TRBV3-1
j_gene: TRBJ2-7
CDR3aa: CASSQTRDFEQYF

v_gene: TRBV11-3
j_gene: TRBJ2-7
CDR3aa: CASSLRTGVAEQYF

v_gene: TRBV30
j_gene: TRBJ1-1
CDR3aa: CAWNGGTLNTEAFF

v_gene: TRBV5-1
j_gene: TRBJ1-2
CDR3aa: CASSLEGIGGYTF

v_gene: TRBV28
j_gene: TRBJ2-7
CDR3aa: CASSLSTGEQYF

v_gene: TRBV28
j_gene: TRBJ2-6
CDR3aa: CASSFPGQGYSGANVLTF

v_gene: TRBV29-1
j_gene: TRBJ2-4
CDR3aa: CSVGVGVKYF

v_gene: TRBV7-2
j_gene: TRBJ2-5
CDR3aa: CASSPPGLRGETQYF

v_gene: TRBV20-1
j_gene: TRBJ2-5
CDR3aa: CSAPTSGGETQYF

v_gene: TRBV6-6
j_gene: TRBJ1-6
CDR3aa: CASRGTSLVGSPLHF

v_gene: TRBV29-1
j_gene: TRBJ2-3
CDR3aa: CSVPRSGGWDTQYF

v_gene: TRBV6-5
j_gene: TRBJ1-6
CDR3aa: CASTQDGGTNSPLHF

v_gene: TRBV5-1
j_gene: TRBJ1-2
CDR3aa: CASSPLISQGQGYTF

v_gene: TRBV2
j_gene: TRBJ2-4
CDR3aa: CASRGSTGSYIQYF

v_gene: TRBV20-1
j_gene: TRBJ1-5
CDR3aa: CSARDGAGASNQPQHF

v_gene: TRBV7-6
j_gene: TRBJ2-2
CDR3aa: CASSPDWSGGTGELFF

v_gene: TRBV27
j_gene: TRBJ2-2
CDR3aa: CASSLFLGRVNTGELFF

v_gene: TRBV7-2
j_gene: TRBJ2-3
CDR3aa: CASSALLGGSDTQYF

v_gene: TRBV6-1
j_gene: TRBJ2-1
CDR3aa: CASSSAGGAISYNEQFF

v_gene: TRBV29-1
j_gene: TRBJ2-2
CDR3aa: CSVEVGRVNTGELFF

v_gene: TRBV28
j_gene: TRBJ2-1
CDR3aa: CASALGTSGGQGEQFF

v_gene: TRBV7-8
j_gene: TRBJ2-1
CDR3aa: CASSLEIGYNEQFF

v_gene: TRBV5-1
j_gene: TRBJ2-5
CDR3aa: CASSDQASQETQYF

v_gene: TRBV7-2
j_gene: TRBJ1-4
CDR3aa: CTSSLRPRQEKLFF

v_gene: TRBV4-2
j_gene: TRBJ1-2
CDR3aa: CASSQDGGSRYGYTF

v_gene: TRBV9
j_gene: TRBJ2-1
CDR3aa: CASSVQVGQGYNEQFF

v_gene: TRBV7-2
j_gene: TRBJ2-3
CDR3aa: CASSPLRGGTDTQYF

v_gene: TRBV5-1
j_gene: TRBJ2-3
CDR3aa: CASRTGGSTDMQYF

v_gene: TRBV2
j_gene: TRBJ2-1
CDR3aa: CASRDRGLENEQFF